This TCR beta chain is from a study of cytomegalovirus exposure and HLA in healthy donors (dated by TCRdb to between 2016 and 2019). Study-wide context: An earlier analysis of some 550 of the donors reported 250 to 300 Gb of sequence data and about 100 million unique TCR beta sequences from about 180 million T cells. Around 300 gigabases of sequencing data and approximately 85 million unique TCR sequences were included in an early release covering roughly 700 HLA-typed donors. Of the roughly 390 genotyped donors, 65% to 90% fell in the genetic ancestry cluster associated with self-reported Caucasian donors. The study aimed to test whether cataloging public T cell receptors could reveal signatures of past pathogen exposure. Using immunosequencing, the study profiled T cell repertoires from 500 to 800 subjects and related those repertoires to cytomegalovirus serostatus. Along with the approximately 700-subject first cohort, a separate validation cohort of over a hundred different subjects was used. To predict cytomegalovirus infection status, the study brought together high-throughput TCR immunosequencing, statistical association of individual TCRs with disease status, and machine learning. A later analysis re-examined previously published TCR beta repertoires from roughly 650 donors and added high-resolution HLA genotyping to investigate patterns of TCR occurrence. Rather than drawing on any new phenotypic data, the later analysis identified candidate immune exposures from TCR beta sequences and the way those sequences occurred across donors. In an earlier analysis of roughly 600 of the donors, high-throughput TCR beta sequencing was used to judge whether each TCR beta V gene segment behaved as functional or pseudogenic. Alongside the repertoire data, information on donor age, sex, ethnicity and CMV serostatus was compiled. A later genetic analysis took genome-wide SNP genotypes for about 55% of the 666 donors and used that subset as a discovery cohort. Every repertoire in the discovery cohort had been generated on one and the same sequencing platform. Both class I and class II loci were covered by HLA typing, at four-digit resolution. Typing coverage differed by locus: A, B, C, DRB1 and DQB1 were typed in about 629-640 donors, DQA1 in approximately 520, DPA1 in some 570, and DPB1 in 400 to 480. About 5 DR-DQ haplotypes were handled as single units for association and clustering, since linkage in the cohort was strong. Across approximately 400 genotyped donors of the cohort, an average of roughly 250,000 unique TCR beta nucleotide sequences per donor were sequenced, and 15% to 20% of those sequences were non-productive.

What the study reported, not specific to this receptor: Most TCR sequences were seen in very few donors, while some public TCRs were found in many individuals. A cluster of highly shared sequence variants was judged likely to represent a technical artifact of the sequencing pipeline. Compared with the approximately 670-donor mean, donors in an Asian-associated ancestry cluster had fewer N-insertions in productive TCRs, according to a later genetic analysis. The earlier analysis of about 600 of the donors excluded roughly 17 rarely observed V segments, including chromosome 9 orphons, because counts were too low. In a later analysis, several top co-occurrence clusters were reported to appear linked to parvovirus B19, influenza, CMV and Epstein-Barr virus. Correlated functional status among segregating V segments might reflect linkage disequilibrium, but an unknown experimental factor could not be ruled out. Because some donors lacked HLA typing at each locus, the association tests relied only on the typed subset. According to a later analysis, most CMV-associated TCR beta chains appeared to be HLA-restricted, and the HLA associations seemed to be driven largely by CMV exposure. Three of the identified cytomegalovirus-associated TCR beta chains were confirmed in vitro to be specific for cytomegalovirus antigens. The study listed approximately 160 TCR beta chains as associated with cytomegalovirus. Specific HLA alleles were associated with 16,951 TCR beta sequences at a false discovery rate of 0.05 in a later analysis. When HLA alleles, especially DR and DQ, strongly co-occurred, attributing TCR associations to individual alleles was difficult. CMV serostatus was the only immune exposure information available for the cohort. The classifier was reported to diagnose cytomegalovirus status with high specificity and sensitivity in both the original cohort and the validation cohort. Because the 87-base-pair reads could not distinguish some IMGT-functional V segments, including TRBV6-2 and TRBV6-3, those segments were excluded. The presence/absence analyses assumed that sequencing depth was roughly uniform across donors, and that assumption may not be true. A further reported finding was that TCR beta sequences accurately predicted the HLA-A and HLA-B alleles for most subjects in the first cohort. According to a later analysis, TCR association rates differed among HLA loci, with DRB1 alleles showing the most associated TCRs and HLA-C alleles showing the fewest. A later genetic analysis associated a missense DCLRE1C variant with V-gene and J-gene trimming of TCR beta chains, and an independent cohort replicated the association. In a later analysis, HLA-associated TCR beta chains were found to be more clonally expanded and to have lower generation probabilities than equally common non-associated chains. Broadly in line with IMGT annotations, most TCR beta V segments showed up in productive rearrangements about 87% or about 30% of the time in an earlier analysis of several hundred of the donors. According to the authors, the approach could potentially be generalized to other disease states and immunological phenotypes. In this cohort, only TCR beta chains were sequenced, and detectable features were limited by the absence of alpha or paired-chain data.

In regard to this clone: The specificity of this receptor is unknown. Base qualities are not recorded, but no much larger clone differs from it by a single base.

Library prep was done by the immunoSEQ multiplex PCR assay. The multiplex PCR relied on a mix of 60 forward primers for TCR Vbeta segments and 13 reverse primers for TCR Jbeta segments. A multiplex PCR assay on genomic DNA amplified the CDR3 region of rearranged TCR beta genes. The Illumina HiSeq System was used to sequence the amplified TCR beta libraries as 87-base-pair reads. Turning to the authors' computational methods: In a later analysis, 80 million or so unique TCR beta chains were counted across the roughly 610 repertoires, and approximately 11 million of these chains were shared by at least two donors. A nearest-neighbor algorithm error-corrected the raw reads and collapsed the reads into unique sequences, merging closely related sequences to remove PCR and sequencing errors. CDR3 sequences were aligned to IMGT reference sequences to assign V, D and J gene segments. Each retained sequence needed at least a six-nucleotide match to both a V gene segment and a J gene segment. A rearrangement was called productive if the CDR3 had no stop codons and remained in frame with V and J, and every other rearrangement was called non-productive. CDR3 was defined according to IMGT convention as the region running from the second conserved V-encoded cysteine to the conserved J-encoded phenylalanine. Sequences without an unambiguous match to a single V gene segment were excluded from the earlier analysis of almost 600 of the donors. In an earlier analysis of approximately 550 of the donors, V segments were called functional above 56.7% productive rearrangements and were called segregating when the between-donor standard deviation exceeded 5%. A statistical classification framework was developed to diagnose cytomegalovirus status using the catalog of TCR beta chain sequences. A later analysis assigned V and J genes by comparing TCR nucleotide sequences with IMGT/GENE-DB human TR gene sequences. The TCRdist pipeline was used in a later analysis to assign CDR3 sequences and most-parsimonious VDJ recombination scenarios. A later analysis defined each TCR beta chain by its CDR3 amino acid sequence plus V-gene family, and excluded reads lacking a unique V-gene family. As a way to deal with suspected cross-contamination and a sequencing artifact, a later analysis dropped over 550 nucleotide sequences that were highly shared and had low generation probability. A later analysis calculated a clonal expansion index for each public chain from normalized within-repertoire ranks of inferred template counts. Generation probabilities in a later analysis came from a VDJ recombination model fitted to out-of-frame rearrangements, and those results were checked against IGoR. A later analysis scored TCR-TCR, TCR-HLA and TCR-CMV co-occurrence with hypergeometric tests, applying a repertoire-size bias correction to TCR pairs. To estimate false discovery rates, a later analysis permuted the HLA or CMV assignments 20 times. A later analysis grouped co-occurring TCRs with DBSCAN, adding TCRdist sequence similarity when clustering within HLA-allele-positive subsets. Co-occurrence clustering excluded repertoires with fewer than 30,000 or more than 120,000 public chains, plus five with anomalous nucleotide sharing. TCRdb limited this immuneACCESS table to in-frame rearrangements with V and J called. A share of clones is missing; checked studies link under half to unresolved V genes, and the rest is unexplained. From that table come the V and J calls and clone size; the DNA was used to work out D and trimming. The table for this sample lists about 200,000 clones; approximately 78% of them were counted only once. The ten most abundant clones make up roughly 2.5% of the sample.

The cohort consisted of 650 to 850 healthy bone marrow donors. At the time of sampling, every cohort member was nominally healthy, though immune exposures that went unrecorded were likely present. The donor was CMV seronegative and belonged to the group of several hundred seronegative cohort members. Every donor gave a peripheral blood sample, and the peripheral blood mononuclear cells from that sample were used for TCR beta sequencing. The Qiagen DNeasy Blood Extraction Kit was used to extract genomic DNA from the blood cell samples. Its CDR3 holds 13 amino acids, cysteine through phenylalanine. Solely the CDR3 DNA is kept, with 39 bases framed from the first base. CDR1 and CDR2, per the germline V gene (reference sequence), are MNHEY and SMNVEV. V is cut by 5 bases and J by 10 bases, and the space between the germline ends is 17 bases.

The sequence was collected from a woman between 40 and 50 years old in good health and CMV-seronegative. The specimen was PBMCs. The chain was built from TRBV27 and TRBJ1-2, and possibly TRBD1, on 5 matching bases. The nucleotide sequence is TGTGCCAGCAGTCCCCGACAGTTAGGGGACTACACCTTC. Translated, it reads CASSPRQLGDYTF.